This entry is about one T cell receptor (beta chain). Coverage ceases 3 residues before the CDR3 finishes, and the germline J gene fills in the end. The data belong to a study of T cells in women clearing cervical HPV infection. Study information: Case blood was drawn when the lesion was first found; control blood after infection became undetectable.

This CDR3 spans 14 amino acids. In germline, CDR1 is LNHDA, CDR2 SQIVND (reference sequence). All participants had a single incident cervical HPV16 infection, and prevalent HPV16 infections were excluded. immunoSEQ multiplex PCR used an average of about 1.3 ug genomic DNA. The assay was immunoSEQ multiplex PCR, and TCRdb's table has in-frame clones only and misses some. This sample's table has fewer than 30,000 clones. The sample taken for sequencing was blood buffy coat. The chain carries TRBV19 and TRBJ2-3; TRBD1 agrees at 7 bases. The TCR was taken from a woman between 18 and 75 years old with a cervical HPV16 infection that either progressed to CIN3+ or cleared (not recorded which). The covered CDR3 bases are TGTGCCAGTAGTATCCGCTTAGACAGGGAATCG. Its translation: CASSIRLDRES. The full CDR3 protein is CASSIRLDRESQYF.